Below, one T cell receptor beta chain is given with its context. Repertoires were generated with immunoSEQ multiplex PCR, while TCRdb's copy carries only in-frame clones and drops some. This sample has a few hundred thousand clones; 89% occur once, and the top ten carry about 3%. Germline assignment: CDR1 SGHTA and CDR2 FQGNSA. V shed 2 bases, J shed 7 bases, and the junction held 6 bases outside the gene matches. This CDR3 is 14 amino acids long. This specimen comes from a study of blood T cell repertoires in COVID-19. Study-level background: The study drew acute and convalescent COVID-19 samples from the United States, Italy and Spain.

This chain links TRBV7-2 with TRBJ1-1, with TRBD1 matching over 8 bases. The source is a woman in her twenties or thirties with COVID-19, enrolled during active disease. Sequenced input: peripheral blood. The CDR3 spells CASSLPGGVGEAFF. In nucleotides, the CDR3 is TGTGCCAGCAGCTTACCAGGGGGCGTGGGTGAAGCTTTCTTT. The complete variable domain, with remaining parts taken from reference TRBV7-2 and TRBJ1-1, reads GAGVSQSPSNKVTEKGKDVELRCDPISGHTALYWYRQSLGQGLEFLIYFQGNSAPDKSGLPSDRFSAERTGGSVSTLTIQRTQQEDSAVYLCASSLPGGVGEAFFGQGTRLTVV.